This TCR beta chain appears in the sequencing data of a study of blood T cell repertoires in COVID-19 (dated by TCRdb to about 2020). As for the study more broadly: Samples covering the acute and convalescent phases of COVID-19 were provided by collaborators in the United States, Italy and Spain. The prospective study material was composed of cDNA or gDNA derived from T cells, B-cell-depleted T cells, or PBMCs. Subjects who had been exposed to COVID-19, were actively infected with it, or had recovered from it provided the deeply sampled blood TCRbeta repertoires that made up the dataset. The repertoires were made available in a free public database intended to serve as a resource for research on the immune response to SARS-CoV-2. Samples were obtained from the ongoing ImmuneRACE study (first 160 participants) and from 1,254 subjects provided by 6 global collaborators. Sample metadata almost always included a de-identified subject ID, COVID-19 status, age in years and sex. Where HLA class I and class II types were available, the types were taken from metadata supplied by the sample provider, not from assay-based typing. Results and caveats for the whole study, not just this receptor: The amount of clinical and demographic metadata varied by source and participant and was provided uncurated.

This clone has just one count. Its antigen remains undetermined. No qualities accompany the bases; no much larger clone lies one base away. Whole blood was collected in K2EDTA tubes by collaborating institutions according to the institutions' own protocols. For TCRbeta analysis, collaborator samples were shipped as frozen whole blood, as isolated PBMCs, or as DNA extracted from either sample type. The immunoSEQ Assay, a bias-controlled multiplex PCR, was used to amplify TCRbeta CDR3 regions from genomic DNA. The study's own analysis went as follows. Within the assay, amplification of reference gene primers was used to estimate how many nucleated cells each sample contained. To quantify the absolute abundance of each unique TCRbeta CDR3 rearrangement, sequence reads were collapsed and filtered. For each sample, productive Simpson clonality was calculated as the square root of Simpson's diversity index across productive rearrangements. The source is immuneACCESS, and TCRdb retained only in-frame sequences with V and J called. Part of the clones is not carried over; for the studies checked, unresolved V genes explain less than half of this, and the remainder is unexplained. V and J calls and clone size are copied from that table; D and trimming were computed from the DNA. The sample contains about 110,000 clones, roughly 85% of them found a single time. The top ten clonotypes cover 15% to 20% of the sample.

V lost 4 bases and J lost 8 bases; the stretch between them is 10 bases long. Counted from cysteine to phenylalanine, this CDR3 has 13 amino acids. Only CDR3 DNA is held: 39 bases, read in frame from base 1. Looking up the germline V gene yields CDR1 SGDLS and CDR2 YYNGEE. This TCR was recovered from a woman aged 55-70 years with acute or convalescent COVID-19. The chain joins TRBV9 to TRBJ1-6; TRBD1 is a possible D gene, resting on 5 matching bases. Specimen: peripheral blood. This receptor carries the CDR3 CASSRARDSPLHF. The nucleotide sequence is TGTGCCAGCAGCAGGGCCAGGGATTCACCCCTCCACTTT.